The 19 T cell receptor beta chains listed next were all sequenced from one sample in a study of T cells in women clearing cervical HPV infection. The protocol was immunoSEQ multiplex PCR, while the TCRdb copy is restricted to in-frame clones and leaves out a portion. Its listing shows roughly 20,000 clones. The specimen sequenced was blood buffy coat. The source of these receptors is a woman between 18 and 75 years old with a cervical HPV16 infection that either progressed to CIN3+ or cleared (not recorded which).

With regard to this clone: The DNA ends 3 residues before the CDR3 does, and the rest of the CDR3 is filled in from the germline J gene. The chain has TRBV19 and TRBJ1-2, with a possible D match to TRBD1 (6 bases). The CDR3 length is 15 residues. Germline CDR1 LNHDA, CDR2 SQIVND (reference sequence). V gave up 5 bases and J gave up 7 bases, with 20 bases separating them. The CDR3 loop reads CASSAKQGRIGGYTF. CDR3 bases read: TGTGCCAGTAGTGCTAAACAGGGAAGGATCGGTGGC.

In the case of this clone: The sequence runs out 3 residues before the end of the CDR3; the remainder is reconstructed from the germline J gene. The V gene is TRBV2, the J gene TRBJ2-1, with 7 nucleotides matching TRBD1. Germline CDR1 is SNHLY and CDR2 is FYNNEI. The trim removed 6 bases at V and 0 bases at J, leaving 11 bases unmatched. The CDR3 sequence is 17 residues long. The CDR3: CASRMRQGLYSYNEQFF. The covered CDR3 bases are TGTGCCAGCAGGATGAGACAGGGATTATACTCCTACAATGAG.

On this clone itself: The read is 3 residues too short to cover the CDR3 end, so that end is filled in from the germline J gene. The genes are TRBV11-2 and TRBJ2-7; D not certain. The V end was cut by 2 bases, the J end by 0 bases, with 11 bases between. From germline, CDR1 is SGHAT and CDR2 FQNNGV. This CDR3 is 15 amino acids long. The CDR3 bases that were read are TGTGCCAGCAGCTTAACAATCGTTCGCTCCTACGAG. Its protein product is CASSLTIVRSYE. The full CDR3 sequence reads CASSLTIVRSYEQYF.

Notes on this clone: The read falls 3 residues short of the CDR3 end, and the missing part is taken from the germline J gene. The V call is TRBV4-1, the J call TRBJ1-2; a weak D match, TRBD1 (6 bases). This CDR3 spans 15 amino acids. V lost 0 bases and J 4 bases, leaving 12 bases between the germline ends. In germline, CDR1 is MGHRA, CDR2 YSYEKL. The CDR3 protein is CASSQDPQGSYGYTF. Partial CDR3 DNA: TGCGCCAGCAGCCAAGACCCCCAGGGGAGCTATGGC.

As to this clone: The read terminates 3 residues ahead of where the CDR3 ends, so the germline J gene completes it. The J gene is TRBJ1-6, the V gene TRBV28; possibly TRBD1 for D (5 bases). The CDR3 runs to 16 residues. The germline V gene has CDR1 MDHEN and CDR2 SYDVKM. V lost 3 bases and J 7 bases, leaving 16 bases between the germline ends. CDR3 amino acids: CASSFGRAMGNSPLHF. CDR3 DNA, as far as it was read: TGTGCCAGCAGTTTTGGCAGGGCGATGGGGAATTCACCC. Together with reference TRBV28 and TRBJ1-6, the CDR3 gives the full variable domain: DVKVTQSSRYLVKRTGEKVFLECVQDMDHENMFWYRQDPGLGLRLIYFSYDVKMKEKGDIPEGYSVSREKKERFSLILESASTNQTSMYLCASSFGRAMGNSPLHFGNGTRLTVT.

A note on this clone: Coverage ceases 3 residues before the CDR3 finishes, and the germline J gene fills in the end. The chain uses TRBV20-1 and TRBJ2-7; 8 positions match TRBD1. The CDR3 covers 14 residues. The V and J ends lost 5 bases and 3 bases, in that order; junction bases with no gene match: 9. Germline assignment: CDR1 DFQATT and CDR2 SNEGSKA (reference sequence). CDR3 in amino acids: CSARFGQGNYEQYF. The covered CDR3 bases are TGCAGTGCTCGATTCGGACAGGGAAACTACGAG.

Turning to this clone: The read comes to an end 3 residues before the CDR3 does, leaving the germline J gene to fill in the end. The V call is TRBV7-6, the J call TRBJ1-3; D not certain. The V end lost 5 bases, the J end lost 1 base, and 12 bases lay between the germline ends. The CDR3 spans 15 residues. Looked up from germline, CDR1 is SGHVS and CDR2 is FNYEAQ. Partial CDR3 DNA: TGTGCCAGCAGCGATGTCGGTTATTCTGGAAACACC. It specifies CASSDVGYSGNT. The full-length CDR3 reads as CASSDVGYSGNTIYF. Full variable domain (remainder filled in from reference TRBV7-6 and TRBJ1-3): GAGVSQSPRYKVTKRGQDVALRCDPISGHVSLYWYRQALGQGPEFLTYFNYEAQQDKSGLPNDRFSAERPEGSISTLTIQRTEQRDSAMYRCASSDVGYSGNTIYFGEGSWLTVV.

The sequenced part of the CDR3 DNA is TGCGCCAGCAGTGTGACCGGGACAACCTACGAG. This translates into CASSVTGTTYE. From start to end, the CDR3 is CASSVTGTTYEQYF. The rearrangement joins TRBV10-1 to TRBJ2-7; TRBD1 is a possible D gene (6 bases). Read sequence stops 3 residues before the CDR3 end, and the germline J gene provides the missing end. CDR1 and CDR2 (germline): WNHNN, SYGVQD (reference sequence). This CDR3 spans 14 amino acids. V lost 4 bases, J lost 2 bases, and 12 bases lay in between.

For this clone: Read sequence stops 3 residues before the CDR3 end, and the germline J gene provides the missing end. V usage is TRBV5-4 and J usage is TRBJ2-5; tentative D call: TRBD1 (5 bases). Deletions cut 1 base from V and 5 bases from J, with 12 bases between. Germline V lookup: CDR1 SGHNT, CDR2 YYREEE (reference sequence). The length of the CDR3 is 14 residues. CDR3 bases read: TGTGCCAGCAGCTTGTCACAGGACCTGGAGACC. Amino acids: CASSLSQDLET. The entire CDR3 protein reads CASSLSQDLETQYF.

The covered CDR3 bases are TGTGCCAGTAGCTATATGTCGGGGGCTGAA. Encoded protein: CASSYMSGAE. The whole CDR3 reads CASSYMSGAEAFF. The chain has TRBV19 and TRBJ1-1, with D perhaps TRBD1 (5 bases). The read finishes 3 residues shy of the CDR3 end, and the germline J gene is used to complete it. V was trimmed by 6 bases and J by 6 bases, leaving 14 bases between them. Germline values: CDR1 LNHDA, CDR2 SQIVND (reference sequence). This CDR3 has 13 amino acids.

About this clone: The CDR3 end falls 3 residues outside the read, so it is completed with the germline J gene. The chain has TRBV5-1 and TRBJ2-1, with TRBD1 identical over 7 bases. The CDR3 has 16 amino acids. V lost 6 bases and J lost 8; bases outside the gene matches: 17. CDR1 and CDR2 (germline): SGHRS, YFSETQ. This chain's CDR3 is CASNPSLQGKGDEQFF. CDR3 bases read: TGCGCCAGCAACCCCTCCTTACAGGGGAAGGGGGATGAG.

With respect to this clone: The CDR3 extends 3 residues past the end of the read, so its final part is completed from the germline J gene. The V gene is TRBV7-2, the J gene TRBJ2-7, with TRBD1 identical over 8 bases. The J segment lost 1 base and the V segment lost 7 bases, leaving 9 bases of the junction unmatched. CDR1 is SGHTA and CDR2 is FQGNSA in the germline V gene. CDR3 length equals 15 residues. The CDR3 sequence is CASTPGQGVSYEQYF. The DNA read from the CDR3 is TGTGCCAGCACCCCCGGACAGGGTGTGTCCTACGAG.

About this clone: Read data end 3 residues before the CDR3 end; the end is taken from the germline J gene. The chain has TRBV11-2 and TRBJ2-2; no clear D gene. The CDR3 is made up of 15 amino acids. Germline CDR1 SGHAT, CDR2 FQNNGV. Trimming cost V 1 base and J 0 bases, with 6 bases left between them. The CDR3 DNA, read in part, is TGTGCCAGCAGCTTAGTAGCAGCGAACACCGGGGAG. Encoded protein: CASSLVAANTGE. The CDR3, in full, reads CASSLVAANTGELFF.

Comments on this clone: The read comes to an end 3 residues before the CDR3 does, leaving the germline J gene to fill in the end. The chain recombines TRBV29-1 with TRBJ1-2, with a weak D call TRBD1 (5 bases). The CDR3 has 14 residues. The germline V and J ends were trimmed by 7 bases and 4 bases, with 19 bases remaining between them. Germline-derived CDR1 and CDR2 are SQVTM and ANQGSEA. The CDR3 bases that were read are TGCAGCGCCACACAACCCTCAGGGAGCTATGGC. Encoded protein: CSATQPSGSYG. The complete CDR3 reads CSATQPSGSYGYTF.

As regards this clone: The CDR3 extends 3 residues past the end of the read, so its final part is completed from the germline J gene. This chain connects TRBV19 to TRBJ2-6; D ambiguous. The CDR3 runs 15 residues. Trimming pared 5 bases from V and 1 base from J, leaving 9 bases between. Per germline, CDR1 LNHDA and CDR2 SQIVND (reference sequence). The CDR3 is CASSQSQSGANVLTF. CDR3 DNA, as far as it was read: TGTGCCAGTAGTCAATCCCAGTCTGGGGCCAACGTC. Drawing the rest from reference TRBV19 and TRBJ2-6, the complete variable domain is DGGITQSPKYLFRKEGQNVTLSCEQNLNHDAMYWYRQDPGQGLRLIYYSQIVNDFQKGDIAEGYSVSREKKESFPLTVTSAQKNPTAFYLCASSQSQSGANVLTFGAGSRLTVL.

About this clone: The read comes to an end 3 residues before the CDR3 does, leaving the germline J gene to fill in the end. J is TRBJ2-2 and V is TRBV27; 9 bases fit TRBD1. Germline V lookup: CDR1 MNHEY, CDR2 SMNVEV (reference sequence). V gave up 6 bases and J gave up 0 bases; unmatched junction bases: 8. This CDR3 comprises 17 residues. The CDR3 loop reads CASRSYGTGPNTGELFF. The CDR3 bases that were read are TGTGCCAGCAGATCCTACGGGACAGGGCCGAACACCGGGGAG.

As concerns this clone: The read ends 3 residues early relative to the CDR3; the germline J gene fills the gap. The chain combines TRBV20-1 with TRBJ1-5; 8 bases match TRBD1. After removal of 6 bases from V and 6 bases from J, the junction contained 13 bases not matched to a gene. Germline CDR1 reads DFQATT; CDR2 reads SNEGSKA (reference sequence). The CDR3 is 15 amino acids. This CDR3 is CSAGGQGPLGQPQHF. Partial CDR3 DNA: TGCAGTGCAGGAGGACAGGGCCCCCTCGGTCAGCCC.

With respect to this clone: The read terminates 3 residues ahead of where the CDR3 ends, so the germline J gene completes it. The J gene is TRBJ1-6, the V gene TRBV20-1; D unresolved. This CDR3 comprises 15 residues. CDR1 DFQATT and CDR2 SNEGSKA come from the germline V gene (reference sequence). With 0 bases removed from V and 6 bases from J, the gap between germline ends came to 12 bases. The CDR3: CSARDIARSNSPLHF. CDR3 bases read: TGCAGTGCTAGAGATATCGCCAGGAGTAATTCACCC.

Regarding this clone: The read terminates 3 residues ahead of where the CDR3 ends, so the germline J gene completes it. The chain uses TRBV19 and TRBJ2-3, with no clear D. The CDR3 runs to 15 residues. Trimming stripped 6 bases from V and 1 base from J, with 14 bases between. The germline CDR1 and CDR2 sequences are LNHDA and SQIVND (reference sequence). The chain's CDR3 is CASSDPPTGTDTQYF. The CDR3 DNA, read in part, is TGTGCCAGTAGCGACCCCCCGACTGGCACAGATACG.